These 22 T cell receptor beta chains came from one sample sequenced in a study of human T cells and chemical hapten exposure. Noted time point: patch test 1, 2 weeks after DPC sensitization. Treatment given: therapeutic diphenylcyclopropenone sensitization with weekly scalp DPC. In TCRdb, the RACE reads were re-called with MiXCR into one record per CDR3 protein. The sample has about 380,000 distinct CDR3 sequences, nearly 5% seen once. The sequenced sample was whole blood, obtained in connection with sensitization to the hapten diphenylcyclopropenone (DPC). The receptor set was obtained from a woman aged 45-65 years with alopecia areata. Some clones in this sample may be carry-over from other donors' samples.

The rearrangement uses TRBV24-1 and TRBJ1-5; tentatively, D is TRBD1 (5 bases). The V gene's germline CDR1 is KGHDR and CDR2 SFDVKD. The V end was cut by 4 bases, the J end by 5 bases, with 11 bases between. The CDR3 sequence is 14 residues long. CDR3 in DNA: TGTGCCACCAGTGAGGGGGGAACCGATCAGCCCCAGCATTTT. It translates to CATSEGGTDQPQHF.

This clonotype has more than one count but fewer than ten. V is TRBV4-1 and J is TRBJ2-1, with 7 bases fitting TRBD2. The V segment lost 0 bases and the J segment 7 bases; nucleotides outside the gene matches: 9. Germline CDR1 reads MGHRA; CDR2 reads YSYEKL. The CDR3 has 16 residues. Written as DNA, the CDR3 is TGCGCCAGCAGCCAAGAGGAGGGAGGGCCAAGGAATGAGCAGTTCTTC. Translation gives CASSQEEGGPRNEQFF.

The sample holds a few counts of this clonotype. CDR3 in DNA: TGTGCCATAGGCACAGATACGCAGTATTTT. It translates to CAIGTDTQYF. V and J are TRBV7-9 and TRBJ2-3, with D uncertain. CDR1 and CDR2 (germline): SEHNR, FQNEAQ (reference sequence). CDR3 length: 10 residues. The V gene lost 10 bases and the J gene lost 1 base, with 3 bases spanning the gap.

This clonotype occurred a few times. V and J are TRBV9 and TRBJ2-1; unclear D gene. V was clipped by 4 bases and J by 0 bases, with 14 bases between them. This CDR3 is built from 16 residues. Per germline, CDR1 SGDLS and CDR2 YYNGEE. As DNA, the CDR3 is TGTGCCAGCAGCCCCGGACCCAAGAGCTCCTACAATGAGCAGTTCTTC. Protein sequence: CASSPGPKSSYNEQFF. The entire variable domain, with the rest obtained from reference TRBV9 and TRBJ2-1, is as follows: DSGVTQTPKHLITATGQRVTLRCSPRSGDLSVYWYQQSLDQGLQFLIQYYNGEERAKGNILERFSAQQFPDLHSELNLSSLELGDSALYFCASSPGPKSSYNEQFFGPGTRLTVL.

In this sample, this clonotype turned up many times. The chain joins TRBV5-4 to TRBJ2-2; D ambiguous. Trimming removed 0 bases from V and 5 bases from J, with 5 bases in between. There are 13 residues in the CDR3. The germline V gene encodes CDR1 SGHNT and CDR2 YYREEE (reference sequence). The CDR3 sequence is CASSLDQTGELFF. CDR3 sequence (DNA): TGTGCCAGCAGCTTGGACCAAACCGGGGAGCTGTTTTTT.

This clonotype showed up just a few times. The chain links TRBV12-3 or TRBV12-4 to TRBJ2-5; tentative D call: TRBD2 (6 bases). The V gene lost 5 bases and the J gene lost 0 bases, with 10 bases spanning the gap. The CDR3 is made up of 14 amino acids. The CDR3 DNA sequence: TGTGCCAGCAGTGGGGACTTATACCAAGAGACCCAGTACTTC. Residues: CASSGDLYQETQYF.

The chain is built from TRBV12-3 or TRBV12-4 and TRBJ1-1, with D perhaps TRBD1 (6 bases). The CDR3 covers 14 residues. V was trimmed by 7 bases and J by 3 bases, leaving 15 bases between them. CDR3 in amino acids: CASILSRGDTEAFF. CDR3 DNA: TGTGCCAGCATCTTATCGAGGGGGGACACTGAAGCTTTCTTT.

This clonotype was recorded at least ten times. V gene TRBV7-9 combines with J gene TRBJ2-1; 13 positions match TRBD2. This CDR3 is built from 15 residues. V shed 6 bases and J 7 bases; nucleotides not matched to a gene: 6. Germline V lookup: CDR1 SEHNR, CDR2 FQNEAQ (reference sequence). Here the CDR3 reads CASSQGGLAGNEQFF. The DNA for the CDR3 is TGTGCCAGCAGTCAGGGGGGACTAGCGGGGAATGAGCAGTTCTTC. The variable domain in full, with the rest retrieved from reference TRBV7-9 and TRBJ2-1, is DTGVSQNPRHKITKRGQNVTFRCDPISEHNRLYWYRQTLGQGPEFLTYFQNEAQLEKSRLLSDRFSAERPKGSFSTLEIQRTEQGDSAMYLCASSQGGLAGNEQFFGPGTRLTVL.

This clonotype was detected many times. The V call is TRBV10-3, the J call TRBJ2-7; tentative D call: TRBD2 (6 bases). CDR3 length equals 15 residues. Germline values: CDR1 ENHRY, CDR2 SYGVKD. Trimming removed 0 bases at V and 2 bases at J, with 11 bases between. The CDR3, as DNA: TGTGCCATCAGTGAGTCACCAGGGACTGCCTACGAGCAGTACTTC. It is translated as CAISESPGTAYEQYF.

The V call is TRBV3-1, the J call TRBJ2-3; D is unclear. V was shortened by 1 base and J by 0 bases, with 8 bases between the two germline ends. The V gene's germline CDR1 is LGHDT and CDR2 YNNKEL (reference sequence). This CDR3 contains 15 residues. The CDR3 DNA is TGTGCCAGCAGCCAAGCCGATACTAGCACAGATACGCAGTATTTT. Protein: CASSQADTSTDTQYF.

This clonotype has just a few counts. The chain recombines TRBV29-1 with TRBJ1-2; D is possibly TRBD1 (5 bases). Trimming removed 0 bases from V and 3 bases from J, with 14 bases in between. The CDR3 consists of 15 residues. The germline V gene encodes CDR1 SQVTM and CDR2 ANQGSEA. The CDR3 DNA reads as TGCAGCGTTGAAGAAGAAGAAGGGGCACACTATGGCTACACCTTC. It is translated as CSVEEEEGAHYGYTF.

Note on this clonotype: A read error may explain this, as a much larger clone is one base away. The chain links TRBV6-4 to TRBJ1-2, with TRBD1 as a possible D gene (6 bases). Germline CDR1 and CDR2: MRHNA and SNTAGT. This CDR3 spans 14 amino acids. This chain's CDR3 is CASSEAGGASGFTF. For the CDR3, the DNA is TGTGCCAGCAGTGAAGCCGGGGGGGCGTCTGGCTTCACCTTC.

The chain links TRBV5-6 to TRBJ1-4; D is unclear. Germline V gives CDR1 SGHDT, CDR2 YYEEEE. The CDR3 consists of 13 residues. Trimming removed 4 bases at V and 8 bases at J, with 12 bases between. The CDR3 coding sequence is TGTGCCAGCAGCGATACCCTGGGAGAAAAACTGTTTTTT. It specifies CASSDTLGEKLFF.

The rearrangement joins TRBV11-2 to TRBJ2-1, with 10 nucleotides matching TRBD2. Germline values: CDR1 SGHAT, CDR2 FQNNGV. Losses at the gene ends were 2 bases for V and 6 bases for J; bases not matched to a gene: 4. The CDR3 is 15 residues long. The DNA for the CDR3 is TGTGCCAGCAGCTTAACTCCTAGCGGGAGCAATGAGCAGTTCTTC. Encoded protein: CASSLTPSGSNEQFF. Variable domain in full (rest from reference TRBV11-2 and TRBJ2-1): EAGVAQSPRYKIIEKRQSVAFWCNPISGHATLYWYQQILGQGPKLLIQFQNNGVVDDSQLPKDRFSAERLKGVDSTLKIQPAKLEDSAVYLCASSLTPSGSNEQFFGPGTRLTVL.

This clonotype occurred many times. This chain links TRBV19 with TRBJ1-2; D gene uncertain. CDR1 is LNHDA, CDR2 SQIVND, per germline (reference sequence). This CDR3 contains 12 residues. V lost 8 bases and J lost 2, with 9 bases in between. The CDR3 DNA is TGTGCCAGTCAGGATCTCAACTATGGCTACACCTTC. Amino acid sequence: CASQDLNYGYTF.

This clonotype was recorded at least ten times. The chain uses TRBV12-3 or TRBV12-4 and TRBJ2-1; the D gene is possibly TRBD2 (5 bases). V lost 7 bases to trimming and J lost 5 bases, with 18 bases between them. The CDR3 has 15 amino acids. CDR3 loop: CASNKDFRGDNEQFF. The CDR3 DNA reads as TGTGCCAGCAATAAGGACTTTCGTGGGGACAATGAGCAGTTCTTC.

The chain joins TRBV24-1 to TRBJ2-7; D is unclear. The CDR3 has 12 residues. The V gene's germline CDR1 is KGHDR and CDR2 SFDVKD. Trimming pared 4 bases from V and 2 bases from J, leaving 5 bases between. In nucleotides, the CDR3 is TGTGCCACCAGTGACTCTACCTACGAGCAGTACTTC. Translated: CATSDSTYEQYF.

This clonotype appeared many times. V is TRBV9 and J is TRBJ1-6; D call uncertain. V dropped 4 bases and J dropped 7 bases, with 12 bases sitting between them. The CDR3 spans 14 residues. The germline V gene encodes CDR1 SGDLS and CDR2 YYNGEE. CDR3 amino acids: CASSPTASNSPLHF. CDR3 nucleotide sequence: TGTGCCAGCAGCCCAACAGCTTCCAATTCACCCCTCCACTTT.

This clonotype has a count of ten or more. The chain carries TRBV6-6 and TRBJ1-1; weak D call: TRBD1 (6 bases). V lost 5 bases, J lost 4 bases, and 11 bases lay in between. The CDR3 extends over 13 amino acids. From germline, CDR1 is MNHNY and CDR2 SVGAGI (reference sequence). CDR3 protein: CASSTQQGTEAFF. In DNA form, the CDR3 reads TGTGCCAGCAGTACGCAACAGGGCACTGAAGCTTTCTTT.

This clonotype was recorded at least ten times. The gene calls are TRBV9 and TRBJ1-1; D is possibly TRBD1 (6 bases). V lost 0 bases and J 1 base, leaving 7 bases between the germline ends. This CDR3 is built from 14 residues. The germline CDR1 and CDR2 sequences are SGDLS and YYNGEE. In DNA form, the CDR3 reads TGTGCCAGCAGCGTAGAGGGGGGGAACACTGAAGCTTTCTTT. Protein sequence: CASSVEGGNTEAFF.

The chain combines TRBV6-1 with TRBJ2-3; 10 bases agree with TRBD1. CDR3 length: 18 residues. Germline CDR1 and CDR2: MNHNS and SASEGT. The ends lost 5 bases at V and 0 bases at J; junction bases unmatched: 11. The CDR3 loop reads CASSSPKGTGASTDTQYF. For the CDR3, the DNA is TGTGCCAGCAGTAGCCCAAAAGGGACAGGGGCTAGCACAGATACGCAGTATTTT.

The sample holds many counts of this clonotype. The CDR3 here is CASSLKGGYEQYF. The CDR3 bases are TGTGCCAGCAGTTTAAAAGGGGGGTACGAGCAGTACTTC. The J gene is TRBJ2-7, the V gene TRBV27; the D gene could be TRBD1 or TRBD2 (6 bases each). Germline CDR1 is MNHEY and CDR2 is SMNVEV (reference sequence). The length of the CDR3 is 13 residues. V dropped 2 bases and J dropped 4 bases, with 9 bases sitting between them.